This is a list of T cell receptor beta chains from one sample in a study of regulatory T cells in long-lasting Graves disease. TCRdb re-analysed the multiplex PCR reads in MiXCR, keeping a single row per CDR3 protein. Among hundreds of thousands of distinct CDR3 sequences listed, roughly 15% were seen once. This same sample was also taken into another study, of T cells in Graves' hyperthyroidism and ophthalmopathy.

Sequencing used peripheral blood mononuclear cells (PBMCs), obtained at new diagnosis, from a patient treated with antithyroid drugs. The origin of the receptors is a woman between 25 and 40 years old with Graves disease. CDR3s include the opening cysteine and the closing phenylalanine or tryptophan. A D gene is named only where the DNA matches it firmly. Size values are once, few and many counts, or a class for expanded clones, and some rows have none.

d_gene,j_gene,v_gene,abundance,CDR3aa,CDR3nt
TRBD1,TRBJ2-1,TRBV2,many,CASSEHRGFYNEQFF,TGTGCCAGCAGTGAACACAGGGGCTTCTACAATGAGCAGTTCTTC
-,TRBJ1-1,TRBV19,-,CASGRQASTEAFF,TGTGCCAGTGGGAGACAGGCGAGCACTGAAGCTTTCTTT
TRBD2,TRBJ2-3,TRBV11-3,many,CASSFYLGLAEPDTQYF,TGTGCCAGCAGCTTCTACTTGGGACTAGCGGAGCCAGATACGCAGTATTTT
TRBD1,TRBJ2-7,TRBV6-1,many,CASSPRTGFYEQYF,TGTGCCAGCAGTCCACGGACAGGGTTCTACGAGCAGTACTTC
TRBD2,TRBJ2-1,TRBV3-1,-,CASTPGSGRAGSYNEQFF,TGTGCCAGCACCCCTGGGAGCGGGAGGGCCGGTTCCTACAATGAGCAGTTCTTC
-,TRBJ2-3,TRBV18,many,CASSPGNTDTQYF,TGTGCCAGCTCCCCCGGAAACACAGATACGCAGTATTTT
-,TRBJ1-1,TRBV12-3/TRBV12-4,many,CASTLRLLNTEAFF,TGTGCCAGCACCCTCAGGTTACTGAACACTGAAGCTTTCTTT
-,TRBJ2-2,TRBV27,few,CASSLIYGELFF,TGTGCCAGCAGTTTAATATACGGGGAGCTGTTTTTT
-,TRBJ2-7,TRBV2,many,CASSSTTSGEQYF,TGTGCCAGCAGTTCCACGACTTCCGGCGAGCAGTACTTC
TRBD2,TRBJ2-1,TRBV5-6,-,CASSSRTSGRVGHEQFF,TGTGCCAGCAGCTCACGGACTAGCGGGAGGGTTGGCCATGAGCAGTTCTTC
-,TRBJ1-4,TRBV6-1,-,CASSHSETNEKLFF,TGTGCCAGCAGTCATTCAGAAACCAATGAAAAACTGTTTTTT
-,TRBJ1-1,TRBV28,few,CASSFGMSTEAFF,TGTGCCAGCAGTTTCGGTATGAGCACTGAAGCTTTCTTT
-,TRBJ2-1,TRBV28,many,CASMNPGLPPNEQFF,TGTGCCAGCATGAATCCGGGACTCCCCCCCAATGAGCAGTTCTTC
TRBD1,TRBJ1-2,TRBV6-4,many,CAGQGKRPPPRERFYGYTF,TGTGCCGGACAGGGTAAAAGACCTCCCCCGCGCGAAAGATTCTATGGCTACACCTTC
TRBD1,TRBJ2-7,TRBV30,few,CAWNSDRVPSYEQYF,TGTGCCTGGAACAGTGACAGGGTGCCTTCCTACGAGCAGTACTTC
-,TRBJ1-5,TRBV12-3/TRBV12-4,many,CASSLIGNQPQHF,TGTGCCAGCAGTTTAATTGGGAATCAGCCCCAGCATTTT
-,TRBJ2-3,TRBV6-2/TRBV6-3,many,CASSIDETYTDTQYF,TGTGCCAGCAGTATCGACGAGACCTACACAGATACGCAGTATTTT
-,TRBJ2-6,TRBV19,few,CASSPQDLLGANVLTF,TGTGCCAGTAGCCCCCAGGACCTTCTCGGGGCCAACGTCCTGACTTTC
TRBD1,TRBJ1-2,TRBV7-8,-,CASSLGVTGGNYGYTF,TGTGCCAGCAGCTTAGGGGTGACAGGGGGCAACTATGGCTACACCTTC
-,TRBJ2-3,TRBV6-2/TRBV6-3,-,CASSYSISTDTQYF,TGTGCCAGCAGTTACTCTATTAGCACAGATACGCAGTATTTT
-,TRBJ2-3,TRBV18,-,CASSPNGRDTQYF,TGTGCCAGCTCACCAAACGGTAGGGATACGCAGTATTTT
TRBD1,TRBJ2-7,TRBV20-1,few,CSAPLTGKYEQYF,TGCAGTGCTCCTCTGACAGGGAAGTACGAGCAGTACTTC
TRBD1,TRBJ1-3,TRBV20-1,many,CSATPGTGSHTIYF,TGCAGTGCTACCCCCGGGACAGGGAGTCACACCATATATTTT
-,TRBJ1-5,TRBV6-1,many,CASSLPLDSQPQHF,TGTGCCAGCAGTCTACCCCTTGATAGTCAGCCCCAGCATTTT
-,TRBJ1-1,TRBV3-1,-,CASSQEEGVKAFF,TGTGCCAGCAGCCAAGAGGAGGGCGTAAAAGCTTTCTTT
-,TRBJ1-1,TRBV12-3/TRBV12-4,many,CASSFEMRTEAFF,TGTGCCAGCAGTTTCGAGATGAGGACTGAAGCTTTCTTT
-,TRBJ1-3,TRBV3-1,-,CASSQGQGIGNTIYF,TGTGCCAGCAGCCAAGGGCAGGGTATTGGAAACACCATATATTTT
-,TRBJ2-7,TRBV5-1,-,CASSSTPQYEQYF,TGCGCCAGCAGCTCTACCCCACAATACGAGCAGTACTTC
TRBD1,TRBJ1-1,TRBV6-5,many,CASSYSGTVSLNTEAFF,TGTGCCAGCAGTTATTCCGGGACAGTGAGCTTGAACACTGAAGCTTTCTTT
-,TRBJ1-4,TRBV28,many,CASSLVQAEKLFF,TGTGCCAGCAGTTTGGTACAGGCCGAAAAACTGTTTTTT
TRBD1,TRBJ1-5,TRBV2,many,CASSRQGDGNQPQHF,TGTGCCAGCAGTCGACAGGGGGATGGCAATCAGCCCCAGCATTTT
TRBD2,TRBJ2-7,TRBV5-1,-,CASSLSSGGYEQYF,TGCGCCAGCAGCTTGTCTAGCGGGGGATACGAGCAGTACTTC
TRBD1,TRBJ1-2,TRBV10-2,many,CASRGDSLYGYTF,TGCGCCAGCAGGGGGGACAGTCTGTATGGCTACACCTTC
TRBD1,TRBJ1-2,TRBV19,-,CASSAFQGAYGYTF,TGTGCCAGTAGCGCCTTTCAGGGGGCCTATGGCTACACCTTC
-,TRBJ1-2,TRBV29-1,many,CSVGVLGSYGYTF,TGCAGCGTTGGAGTTCTGGGCTCCTATGGCTACACCTTC
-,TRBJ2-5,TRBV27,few,CASSYPPKDRLQETQYF,TGTGCCAGCAGCTACCCCCCAAAAGACAGGCTCCAAGAGACCCAGTACTTC
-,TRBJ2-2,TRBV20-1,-,CSASLWSYTGELFF,TGCAGTGCTAGTCTTTGGTCCTACACCGGGGAGCTGTTTTTT
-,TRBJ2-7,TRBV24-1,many,CATRSTTYEQYF,TGTGCCACCAGGAGTACGACCTACGAGCAGTACTTC
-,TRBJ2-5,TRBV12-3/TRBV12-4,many,CASSFSSSETQYF,TGTGCCAGCAGTTTCAGCTCCTCGGAGACCCAGTACTTC
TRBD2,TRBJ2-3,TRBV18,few,CASSPQHGMAGGPDTQYF,TGTGCCAGCTCACCACAACATGGGATGGCGGGAGGGCCCGATACGCAGTATTTT
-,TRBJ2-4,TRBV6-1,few,CASSESPLQYF,TGTGCCAGCAGTGAATCCCCCCTCCAGTACTTC
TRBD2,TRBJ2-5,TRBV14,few,CASSRWSGSLETQYF,TGTGCCAGCAGCCGTTGGAGCGGGAGTCTGGAGACCCAGTACTTC
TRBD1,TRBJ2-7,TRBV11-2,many,CASSLAPGQTSYEQYF,TGTGCCAGCAGCTTAGCCCCGGGACAGACCTCCTACGAGCAGTACTTC
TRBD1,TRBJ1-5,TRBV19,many,CASSIGQVNQPQHF,TGTGCCAGCAGTATCGGACAGGTTAATCAGCCCCAGCATTTT
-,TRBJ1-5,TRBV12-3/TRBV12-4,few,CASSQSGLPNQPQHF,TGTGCCAGCAGTCAATCAGGGCTCCCTAATCAGCCCCAGCATTTT